Shown below are 29 T cell receptor beta chains from a single sample sequenced in a study of early T cells in non-severe SARS-CoV-2 infection. One entry per CDR3 protein, called by TCRdb with MiXCR from the 5' RACE reads. Among about 90,000 distinct CDR3 sequences listed, about an eighth were seen once. This specimen was whole blood, taken at baseline. These receptors came from an adult who was a healthcare worker with PCR-confirmed SARS-CoV-2 infection or an uninfected control (not recorded which).

The table lists this clonotype with many counts. The rearrangement joins TRBV29-1 to TRBJ1-1; the D is unclear. V was pared by 7 bases and J by 0 bases, with 12 bases between. Germline CDR1 SQVTM, CDR2 ANQGSEA. The CDR3 is 13 residues long. The CDR3 spells CSGRTAMNTEAFF. The DNA of the CDR3 is TGCAGCGGGAGGACGGCCATGAACACTGAAGCTTTCTTT. Complete variable domain (other parts from reference TRBV29-1 and TRBJ1-1): SAVISQKPSRDICQRGTSLTIQCQVDSQVTMMFWYRQQPGQSLTLIATANQGSEATYESGFVIDKFPISRPNLTFSTLTVSNMSPEDSSIYLCSGRTAMNTEAFFGQGTRLTVV.

The rearrangement joins TRBV5-1 to TRBJ2-3, with TRBD2 identical over 8 bases. The V and J ends lost 0 bases and 3 bases, in that order; junction bases with no gene match: 6. The CDR3 is made up of 16 amino acids. Germline V gene lookup returns CDR1 SGHRS and CDR2 YFSETQ. In nucleotides, the CDR3 is TGCGCCAGCAGCTTGGCTGGCGGGACTAGAACAGATACGCAGTATTTT. Translating it yields CASSLAGGTRTDTQYF.

The V and J genes are TRBV29-1 and TRBJ2-1; D may be TRBD2 (5 bases). Trimming took off 4 bases at V and 4 bases at J, with 8 bases between the two ends. Germline V lookup: CDR1 SQVTM, CDR2 ANQGSEA. This CDR3 contains 12 residues. The CDR3 here is CSVASGYNEQFF. In DNA form, the CDR3 reads TGCAGCGTTGCGTCGGGGTACAATGAGCAGTTCTTC.

This clonotype has only a few counts. CDR3 nucleotide sequence: TGTGCCAGCAGCTTAAGAGGGTTCGGTCTAGCGGGAGGATCGTCATACAATGAGCAGTTCTTC. As protein: CASSLRGFGLAGGSSYNEQFF. This rearrangement joins TRBV11-2 to TRBJ2-1, with TRBD2 matching over 11 bases. Trimming took 2 bases from V and 4 from J; bases not matched to a gene: 19. This CDR3 comprises 21 residues. The germline CDR1 and CDR2 sequences are SGHAT and FQNNGV.

The V gene is TRBV12-3 or TRBV12-4, the J gene TRBJ1-1, with 8 nucleotides matching TRBD1. V was clipped by 6 bases and J by 4 bases; unmatched bases: 10. CDR3 size: 15 residues. As DNA, the CDR3 is TGTGCCAGCAGACTCACAGGGGGTAGGAGCACTGAAGCTTTCTTT. Translated: CASRLTGGRSTEAFF.

The J gene is TRBJ2-1, the V gene TRBV14; the D gene could be TRBD1 or TRBD2 (6 bases each). V lost 5 bases to trimming and J lost 8 bases, with 10 bases between them. Germline V gene sequence: CDR1 SGHDN, CDR2 FVKESK. The CDR3 runs 12 residues. DNA for the CDR3: TGTGCCAGCAGCACCGGGGGCCATGAGCAGTTCTTC. Translating gives CASSTGGHEQFF.

This clonotype has ten or more counts. The V gene is TRBV30, the J gene TRBJ2-7; D remains ambiguous. This CDR3 region has 12 residues. V dropped 2 bases and J dropped 6 bases, with 11 bases sitting between them. The germline V gene has CDR1 GTSNPN and CDR2 SVGIG (reference sequence). CDR3 bases: TGTGCCTGGAGTATCAGTACGGTCGAGCAGTACTTC. Encoded protein: CAWSISTVEQYF.

This clonotype was seen at least ten times. The rearrangement uses TRBV20-1 and TRBJ1-1, with 7 positions matching TRBD1. J was trimmed by 5 bases and V by 6 bases; bases with no gene match: 15. This CDR3 contains 15 residues. The germline gives CDR1 DFQATT, CDR2 SNEGSKA (reference sequence). The CDR3 DNA sequence: TGCAGTGCGGATAACGACAGGGCATCGGAGACTGAAGCTTTCTTT. Amino acids: CSADNDRASETEAFF.

This clonotype was observed a few times. The chain couples TRBV12-3 or TRBV12-4 to TRBJ1-1; D unclear. Trimming took off 3 bases at V and 4 bases at J, with 9 bases between the two ends. This CDR3 has 13 residues. CDR3 residues: CASSLIGPTEAFF. CDR3 bases: TGTGCCAGCAGTTTGATCGGGCCCACTGAAGCTTTCTTT.

The chain joins TRBV7-9 to TRBJ2-1, with 10 positions matching TRBD2. The CDR3 runs to 18 residues. The V gene end was trimmed by 2 bases and the J gene end by 6 bases; junction bases not matched to a gene: 13. Germline lookup yields CDR1 SEHNR and CDR2 FQNEAQ (reference sequence). The CDR3 loop reads CASSLFLLTSGYLNEQFF. CDR3 nucleotide sequence: TGTGCCAGCAGCTTATTTTTGTTGACTAGCGGGTACCTCAATGAGCAGTTCTTC.

This clonotype has just a few counts. The genes are TRBV10-3 and TRBJ1-1; possible D gene TRBD1, 5 bases. Germline CDR1 is ENHRY and CDR2 is SYGVKD. V gave up 4 bases and J gave up 2 bases, with 8 bases separating them. This CDR3 contains 13 residues. CDR3 in DNA: TGTGCCATCAGTGGAGGGGATAACACTGAAGCTTTCTTT. It translates to CAISGGDNTEAFF.

The V and J genes are TRBV19 and TRBJ1-5; the match to TRBD1 covers 7 bases. CDR3 length equals 15 residues. J lost 6 bases, V lost 6 bases, and 11 bases had no gene match. Germline V gives CDR1 LNHDA, CDR2 SQIVND (reference sequence). The CDR3 spells CASRFDGTESQPQHF. In DNA form, the CDR3 reads TGTGCCAGTAGGTTTGACGGGACAGAAAGTCAGCCCCAGCATTTT.

At least ten counts were recorded for this clonotype. V gene TRBV18 combines with J gene TRBJ2-7, with D possibly being TRBD1 or TRBD2 (5 bases each). The germline V gene encodes CDR1 KGHSH and CDR2 LQKENI. Trimming shortened V by 3 bases and J by 2 bases, and 11 bases separated the two germline ends. CDR3 length equals 14 residues. The CDR3 sequence is CASSPGTGAYEQYF. The CDR3 DNA sequence: TGTGCCAGCTCACCCGGGACGGGTGCCTACGAGCAGTACTTC.

This clonotype was counted many times. J is TRBJ1-1 and V is TRBV2; D is undetermined. Between the trimmed V and J ends, which lost 4 bases and 0 bases, there was a span of 6 bases. Germline loops: CDR1 SNHLY, CDR2 FYNNEI. This CDR3 has 13 residues. The CDR3 DNA reads as TGTGCCAGCAGTGTAGGGATGAACACTGAAGCTTTCTTT. Amino acid sequence: CASSVGMNTEAFF.

This clonotype was counted a few times. The chain recombines TRBV11-2 with TRBJ2-3, with a weak D call TRBD2 (6 bases). V lost 1 base, J lost 1 base, and 9 bases lay in between. The CDR3 sequence is 15 residues long. CDR1 is SGHAT, CDR2 FQNNGV, per germline. The CDR3 spells CASSLGDSRTDTQYF. CDR3 nucleotide sequence: TGTGCCAGCAGCTTAGGGGACTCCCGCACAGATACGCAGTATTTT.

Many counts were recorded for this clonotype. This chain connects TRBV11-2 to TRBJ2-3, with 12 bases identical to TRBD2. Trimming cost V 2 bases and J 6 bases; bases outside gene matches: 12. There are 18 residues in the CDR3. CDR1 and CDR2 from the germline V gene are SGHAT and FQNNGV. The CDR3 coding sequence is TGTGCCAGCAGCTTAAGAGGGCTAGCGGGAGGGCCTCGGGATACGCAGTATTTT. Amino acids: CASSLRGLAGGPRDTQYF.

This clonotype was counted only a few times. The J gene is TRBJ1-4, the V gene TRBV7-8; D gene uncertain. The V and J ends lost 2 bases and 8 bases respectively, with 6 bases between them. This CDR3 spans 12 amino acids. Germline CDR1 reads SGHVS; CDR2 reads FQNEAQ. CDR3 protein: CASSLLSEKLFF. CDR3 nucleotide sequence: TGTGCCAGCAGCTTATTGTCCGAAAAACTGTTTTTT.

This clonotype was counted many times. The chain links TRBV7-3 to TRBJ2-2; D may match TRBD1 or TRBD2 (6 bases each). V was clipped by 6 bases and J by 6 bases, with 17 bases between them. CDR1 is SGHTA, CDR2 FQGTGA, per germline. The CDR3 consists of 15 residues. The CDR3: CASRKSGGRAGELFF. The CDR3 nucleotides are TGTGCCAGCAGAAAATCCGGGGGCAGAGCCGGGGAGCTGTTTTTT.

The rearrangement uses TRBV11-2 and TRBJ2-1, with TRBD1 matching over 7 bases. Per the germline V gene, CDR1 is SGHAT and CDR2 is FQNNGV. V shed 4 bases, J shed 0 bases, and the junction held 6 bases outside the gene matches. The CDR3 has 16 residues. The CDR3 DNA sequence: TGTGCCAGCAGCTCCCTACAGGGGCCCTCCTACAATGAGCAGTTCTTC. Translated: CASSSLQGPSYNEQFF.

V and J are TRBV5-1 and TRBJ2-3, with TRBD2 matching over 7 bases. Germline-derived CDR1 and CDR2 are SGHRS and YFSETQ. The ends lost 1 base at V and 1 base at J; junction bases unmatched: 12. CDR3 length: 18 amino acids. The CDR3 region is CASSLRPGAGRRTDTQYF. The CDR3 DNA is TGCGCCAGCAGCTTGAGGCCGGGAGCGGGGCGGCGCACAGATACGCAGTATTTT.

This clonotype was detected a few times. The V gene is TRBV29-1, the J gene TRBJ2-2, with TRBD1 as a possible D gene (6 bases). The ends were cut back, 2 bases at V and 0 bases at J, with 10 bases in the middle. The CDR3 totals 15 residues. Germline V CDR1 and CDR2: SQVTM, ANQGSEA. The CDR3 reads CSVEFSGANTGELFF. The CDR3 DNA reads as TGCAGCGTTGAATTTTCAGGGGCGAACACCGGGGAGCTGTTTTTT.

This sequence joins TRBV29-1 and TRBJ2-3; no clear D gene. Per the germline V gene, CDR1 is SQVTM and CDR2 is ANQGSEA. The CDR3 has 12 residues. Deletions cut 3 bases from V and 5 bases from J, with 9 bases between. CDR3 nucleotide sequence: TGCAGCGTTGAGAGCCGCGAAGATACGCAGTATTTT. It encodes CSVESREDTQYF.

There are many counts of this clonotype. This rearrangement joins TRBV3-1 to TRBJ1-3, with no clear D. Trimming stripped 3 bases from V and 3 bases from J, with 9 bases between. The germline V gene has CDR1 LGHDT and CDR2 YNNKEL (reference sequence). The CDR3 totals 14 residues. The DNA for the CDR3 is TGTGCCAGCAGCCATCAGGAACTTGGAAACACCATATATTTT. Translated, it gives CASSHQELGNTIYF.

The sample holds a few counts of this clonotype. This rearrangement joins TRBV13 to TRBJ2-1; the D gene is possibly TRBD2 (5 bases). The CDR3 covers 15 residues. The V gene's germline CDR1 is PRHDT and CDR2 FYEKMQ (reference sequence). V was cut by 1 base and J by 9 bases, with 16 bases left in between. The CDR3 bases are TGTGCCAGCAGCTTAGCGGACTCCCCCGTGAGTGAGCAGTTCTTC. Translating it yields CASSLADSPVSEQFF.

This clonotype appeared many times. The chain employs TRBV12-3 or TRBV12-4 and TRBJ2-7; D possibly corresponds to TRBD2 (7 bases). V shed 3 bases and J shed 6 bases, with 15 bases lying between them. The CDR3 extends over 14 amino acids. Written as DNA, the CDR3 is TGTGCCAGCAGTTTTGGCGGGGGCGTGGGCGAGCAGTACTTC. It specifies CASSFGGGVGEQYF.

This chain connects TRBV6-2 or TRBV6-3 to TRBJ2-1, with D perhaps given as TRBD1 or TRBD2 (5 bases each). Looked up from germline, CDR1 is MNHEY and CDR2 is SVGEGT. The CDR3 is made up of 13 amino acids. The ends were cut back, 0 bases at V and 6 bases at J, with 6 bases in the middle. The DNA of the CDR3 is TGTGCCAGCAGTTACTCGGGGGTCAATGAGCAGTTCTTC. This codes for CASSYSGVNEQFF.

This chain uses TRBV5-1 with TRBJ2-7, with a tentative D call TRBD1 (5 bases). The V end lost 1 base, the J end lost 2 bases, and 7 bases lay between the germline ends. Germline V CDR1 and CDR2: SGHRS, YFSETQ. The CDR3 is made up of 13 amino acids. CDR3 nucleotides: TGCGCCAGCAGCTTGAGACAGACCTACGAGCAGTACTTC. This sequence encodes CASSLRQTYEQYF.

This clonotype was seen a few times. The V gene is TRBV30, the J gene TRBJ1-5; perhaps TRBD1 as D (5 bases). The CDR3 is 15 residues long. From germline, CDR1 is GTSNPN and CDR2 SVGIG (reference sequence). Trimming removed 3 bases from V and 0 bases from J, with 12 bases in between. The CDR3 spells CAWSAGSNSNQPQHF. The CDR3 coding sequence is TGTGCCTGGAGCGCAGGGTCCAATAGCAATCAGCCCCAGCATTTT.

J is TRBJ2-7 and V is TRBV10-3; maybe TRBD1 (5 bases). Germline assignment: CDR1 ENHRY and CDR2 SYGVKD. The CDR3 extends over 14 amino acids. Trimming pared 5 bases from V and 2 bases from J, leaving 13 bases between. CDR3 amino acids: CAISSGRVAYEQYF. The CDR3 DNA sequence: TGTGCCATCAGTTCCGGCAGGGTAGCCTACGAGCAGTACTTC.